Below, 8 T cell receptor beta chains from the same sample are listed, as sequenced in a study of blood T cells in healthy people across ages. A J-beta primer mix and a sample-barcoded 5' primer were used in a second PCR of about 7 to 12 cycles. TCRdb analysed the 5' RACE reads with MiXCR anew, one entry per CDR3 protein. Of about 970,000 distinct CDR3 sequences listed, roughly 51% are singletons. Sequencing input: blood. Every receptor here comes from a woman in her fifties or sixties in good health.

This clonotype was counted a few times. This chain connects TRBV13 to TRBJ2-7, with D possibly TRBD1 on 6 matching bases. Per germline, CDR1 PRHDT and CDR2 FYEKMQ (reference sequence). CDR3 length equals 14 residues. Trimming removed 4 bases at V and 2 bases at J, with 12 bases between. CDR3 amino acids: CASSYSDSPYEQYF. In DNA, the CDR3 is TGTGCCAGCAGCTATTCGGACAGTCCCTACGAGCAGTACTTC. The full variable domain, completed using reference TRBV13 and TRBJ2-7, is AAGVIQSPRHLIKEKRETATLKCYPIPRHDTVYWYQQGPGQDPQFLISFYEKMQSDKGSIPDRFSAQQFSDYHSELNMSSLELGDSALYFCASSYSDSPYEQYFGPGTRLTVT.

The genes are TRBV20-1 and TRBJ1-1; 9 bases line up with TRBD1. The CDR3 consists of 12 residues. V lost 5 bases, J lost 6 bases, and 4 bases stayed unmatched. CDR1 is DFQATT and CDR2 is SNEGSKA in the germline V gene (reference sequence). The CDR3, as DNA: TGCAGTGCTCTCGGACAGGGGTCTGAAGCTTTCTTT. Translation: CSALGQGSEAFF.

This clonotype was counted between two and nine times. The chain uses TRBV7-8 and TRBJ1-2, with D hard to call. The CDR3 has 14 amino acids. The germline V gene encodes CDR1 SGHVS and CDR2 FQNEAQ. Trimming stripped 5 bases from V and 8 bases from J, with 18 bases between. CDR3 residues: CASSPRWSVLGYTF. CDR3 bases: TGTGCCAGCAGCCCGAGGTGGTCAGTCCTCGGCTACACCTTC.

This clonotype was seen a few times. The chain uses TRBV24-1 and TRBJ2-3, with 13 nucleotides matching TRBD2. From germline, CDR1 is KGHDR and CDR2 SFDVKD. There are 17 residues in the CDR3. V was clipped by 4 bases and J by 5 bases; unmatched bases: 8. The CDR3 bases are TGTGCCACCAGTGAGGCTAGACTAGCGGGAGGAAGAGATACGCAGTATTTT. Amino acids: CATSEARLAGGRDTQYF.

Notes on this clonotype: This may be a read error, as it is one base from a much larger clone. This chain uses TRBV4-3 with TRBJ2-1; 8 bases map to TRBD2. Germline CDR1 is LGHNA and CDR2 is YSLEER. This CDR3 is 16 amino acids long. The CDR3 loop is CASSQVGRGYGNEQLF. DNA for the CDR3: TGCGCCAGCAGCCAAGTCGGGAGGGGTTATGGGAATGAGCAGTTATTC.

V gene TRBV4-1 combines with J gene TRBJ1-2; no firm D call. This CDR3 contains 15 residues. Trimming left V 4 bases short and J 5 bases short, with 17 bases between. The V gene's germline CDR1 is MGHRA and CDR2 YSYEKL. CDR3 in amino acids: CASSLQIGPEYGYTF. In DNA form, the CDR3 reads TGCGCCAGCAGCCTCCAAATAGGGCCCGAGTATGGCTACACCTTC.

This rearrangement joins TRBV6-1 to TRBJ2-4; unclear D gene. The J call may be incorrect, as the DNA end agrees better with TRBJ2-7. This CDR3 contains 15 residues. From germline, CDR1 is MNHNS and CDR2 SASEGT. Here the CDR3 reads CASSEPPLVGYEQYF. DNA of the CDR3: TGTGCCAGCAGCGAGCCCCCCTTGGTAGGGTACGAGCAGTACTTC.

CDR3 region: CASSDGTGLAVPLRQYF. In DNA form, the CDR3 reads TGTGCCAGCAGTGACGGGACAGGGTTAGCGGTTCCCCTACGACAGTACTTC. The gene calls are TRBV27 and TRBJ2-7; TRBD1 matches at 9 bases. This CDR3 is 17 amino acids long. Germline loops: CDR1 MNHEY, CDR2 SMNVEV (reference sequence). J lost 10 bases, V lost 5 bases, and 21 bases had no gene match.